The source of this T cell receptor beta chain is a study of identifying expanded T cells in peripheral blood. Comments on this clone: The antigen is unknown.

Study-wide findings and caveats: About 1.2 clones differed between technical replicates, versus approximately 16 and 19 over time. Across healthy donors, higher total template counts meant significantly greater approximately two-week count variance.

Trimming took 5 bases from V and 3 from J; bases not matched to a gene: 12. The CDR3 extends over 17 amino acids. Germline CDR1 is SGHNT and CDR2 is YENEEA. Method: immunoSEQ multiplex PCR; TCRdb's copy keeps in-frame clones and lacks some. The sample holds around 100,000 clones; 80% to 90% are singletons and the top ten take about 5.9%. V is TRBV11-3 and J is TRBJ2-3, with TRBD1 matching 9 bases. This TCR came from a person aged 18 to 75 in good health. Sequencing used blood. This chain's CDR3 is CASSRTIRGTGTDTQYF. The CDR3 DNA reads as TGTGCCAGCAGCCGTACAATTCGCGGGACAGGGACAGATACGCAGTATTTT.